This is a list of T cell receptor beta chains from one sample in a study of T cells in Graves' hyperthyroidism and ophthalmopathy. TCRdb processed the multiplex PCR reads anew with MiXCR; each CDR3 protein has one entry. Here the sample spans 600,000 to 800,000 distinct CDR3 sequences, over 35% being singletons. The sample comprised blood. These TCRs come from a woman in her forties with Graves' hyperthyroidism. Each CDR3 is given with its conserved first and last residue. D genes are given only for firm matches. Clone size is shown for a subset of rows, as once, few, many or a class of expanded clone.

CDR3aa: CASSLFGTGNEKLFF
CDR3nt: TGTGCCAGCAGTTTATTCGGGACCGGGAATGAAAAACTGTTTTTT
v_gene: TRBV27
d_gene: NA
j_gene: TRBJ1-4
abundance: NA

CDR3aa: CASSSQRYTGELFF
CDR3nt: TGTGCCAGCTCCAGCCAGCGGTACACCGGGGAGCTGTTTTTT
v_gene: TRBV6-5
d_gene: NA
j_gene: TRBJ2-2
abundance: few

CDR3aa: CASSLVRQNTEAFF
CDR3nt: TGTGCCAGCAGCTTAGTGAGACAGAACACTGAAGCTTTCTTT
v_gene: TRBV7-2
d_gene: NA
j_gene: TRBJ1-1
abundance: many

CDR3aa: CSVDDPTGTAAYGYTF
CDR3nt: TGCAGCGTTGACGACCCGACCGGGACAGCGGCCTATGGCTACACCTTC
v_gene: TRBV29-1
d_gene: TRBD1
j_gene: TRBJ1-2
abundance: many

CDR3aa: CASSLGLEGAGETQYF
CDR3nt: TGTGCCAGCAGCTTAGGACTAGAGGGCGCCGGGGAGACCCAGTACTTC
v_gene: TRBV7-2
d_gene: NA
j_gene: TRBJ2-5
abundance: few

CDR3aa: CAISPGLAGYAGELFF
CDR3nt: TGTGCCATCAGCCCAGGACTAGCGGGTTATGCCGGGGAGCTGTTTTTT
v_gene: TRBV10-3
d_gene: TRBD2
j_gene: TRBJ2-2
abundance: NA

CDR3aa: CASTPGTSGGQETQYF
CDR3nt: TGTGCCAGCACGCCCGGGACTAGCGGGGGCCAAGAGACCCAGTACTTC
v_gene: TRBV12-3/TRBV12-4
d_gene: TRBD2
j_gene: TRBJ2-5
abundance: NA

CDR3aa: CASSYAGLAGAGELFF
CDR3nt: TGTGCCAGCAGTTACGCGGGACTAGCGGGGGCCGGGGAGCTGTTTTTT
v_gene: TRBV6-1
d_gene: TRBD2
j_gene: TRBJ2-2
abundance: NA

CDR3aa: CSARGETRPSTGDEQYF
CDR3nt: TGCAGTGCTAGAGGGGAGACAAGACCATCGACAGGGGACGAGCAGTACTTC
v_gene: TRBV20-1
d_gene: TRBD1
j_gene: TRBJ2-7
abundance: NA

CDR3aa: CASRDRGSGYGYTF
CDR3nt: TGCGCCAGCCGGGACAGGGGGTCGGGCTATGGCTACACCTTC
v_gene: TRBV4-1
d_gene: TRBD1
j_gene: TRBJ1-2
abundance: NA

CDR3aa: CASSQVPRFTTWAGRYGYTF
CDR3nt: TGCGCCAGCAGCCAAGTCCCTCGATTCACGACGTGGGCAGGGAGGTATGGCTACACCTTC
v_gene: TRBV4-3
d_gene: NA
j_gene: TRBJ1-2
abundance: NA

CDR3aa: CAISEGRTMNTEAFF
CDR3nt: TGTGCCATCAGTGAGGGCAGGACCATGAACACTGAAGCTTTCTTT
v_gene: TRBV10-3
d_gene: NA
j_gene: TRBJ1-1
abundance: many

CDR3aa: CASRMTGDYYGYTF
CDR3nt: TGTGCCAGCAGAATGACAGGAGACTACTATGGCTACACCTTC
v_gene: TRBV2
d_gene: NA
j_gene: TRBJ1-2
abundance: many

CDR3aa: CASTISGQEAFF
CDR3nt: TGTGCCAGCACTATTTCCGGACAAGAAGCTTTCTTT
v_gene: TRBV12-3/TRBV12-4
d_gene: NA
j_gene: TRBJ1-1
abundance: NA

CDR3aa: CSATGLAGFYGQYF
CDR3nt: TGCAGTGCTACGGGACTAGCGGGCTTTTACGGGCAGTACTTC
v_gene: TRBV20-1
d_gene: TRBD2
j_gene: TRBJ2-7
abundance: NA

CDR3aa: CASSWRGGADNGAFF
CDR3nt: TGTGCCAGCAGCTGGCGAGGGGGGGCCGACAACGGAGCTTTCTTT
v_gene: TRBV11-2
d_gene: NA
j_gene: TRBJ1-1
abundance: NA

CDR3aa: CASSYRATYEQYF
CDR3nt: TGTGCCAGCAGCTACAGGGCTACCTACGAGCAGTACTTC
v_gene: TRBV6-5
d_gene: NA
j_gene: TRBJ2-7
abundance: NA

CDR3aa: CASSLTVSSYEQYF
CDR3nt: TGTGCCAGCAGCCTGACAGTGAGCTCCTACGAGCAGTACTTC
v_gene: TRBV9
d_gene: NA
j_gene: TRBJ2-7
abundance: many

CDR3aa: CASSLGDAATQYF
CDR3nt: TGCGCCAGCAGCTTGGGTGACGCTGCGACGCAGTATTTT
v_gene: TRBV5-1
d_gene: NA
j_gene: TRBJ2-3
abundance: NA

CDR3aa: CASSKERTRYGYTF
CDR3nt: TGTGCCAGCAGTAAGGAACGGACCCGCTATGGCTACACCTTC
v_gene: TRBV7-2
d_gene: NA
j_gene: TRBJ1-2
abundance: few

CDR3aa: CASSYKRSSYEQYF
CDR3nt: TGTGCCAGCAGCTACAAGCGGAGCTCCTACGAGCAGTACTTC
v_gene: TRBV5-6
d_gene: NA
j_gene: TRBJ2-7
abundance: NA

CDR3aa: CASSQTGESGYTF
CDR3nt: TGTGCCAGCAGCCAGACAGGGGAATCTGGCTACACCTTC
v_gene: TRBV7-2
d_gene: TRBD1
j_gene: TRBJ1-2
abundance: many

CDR3aa: CASSLGTPGYGYTF
CDR3nt: TGTGCCAGCAGCCTCGGGACACCCGGCTATGGCTACACCTTC
v_gene: TRBV11-1
d_gene: NA
j_gene: TRBJ1-2
abundance: NA

CDR3aa: CASSLWVEPEAFF
CDR3nt: TGTGCCAGCAGTTTATGGGTCGAACCTGAAGCTTTCTTT
v_gene: TRBV12-3/TRBV12-4
d_gene: NA
j_gene: TRBJ1-1
abundance: many

CDR3aa: CASSLVAESYEQYF
CDR3nt: TGTGCCAGCAGCTTAGTAGCAGAATCCTACGAGCAGTACTTC
v_gene: TRBV7-6
d_gene: NA
j_gene: TRBJ2-7
abundance: many

CDR3aa: CASSFWRVGQPQHF
CDR3nt: TGTGCCAGCAGTTTTTGGAGGGTTGGTCAGCCCCAGCATTTT
v_gene: TRBV28
d_gene: NA
j_gene: TRBJ1-5
abundance: NA

CDR3aa: CASSLPGGGVNGYTF
CDR3nt: TGTGCCAGCAGCCTACCAGGCGGAGGGGTAAATGGCTACACCTTC
v_gene: TRBV7-2
d_gene: NA
j_gene: TRBJ1-2
abundance: many

CDR3aa: CASSQKGPDGYTF
CDR3nt: TGCGCCAGCAGCCAAAAAGGACCGGATGGCTACACCTTC
v_gene: TRBV4-3
d_gene: NA
j_gene: TRBJ1-2
abundance: few

CDR3aa: CASRSDGNSGNTIYF
CDR3nt: TGTGCCAGCAGGTCTGACGGAAACTCTGGAAACACCATATATTTT
v_gene: TRBV7-2
d_gene: NA
j_gene: TRBJ1-3
abundance: many

CDR3aa: CASRRSGRAANEQFF
CDR3nt: TGTGCCAGCAGGCGAAGCGGGAGGGCCGCCAATGAGCAGTTCTTC
v_gene: TRBV2
d_gene: TRBD2
j_gene: TRBJ2-1
abundance: NA

CDR3aa: CASSIRPTMSHEQYF
CDR3nt: TGTGCCAGTAGTATCCGTCCGACTATGTCCCACGAGCAGTACTTC
v_gene: TRBV19
d_gene: NA
j_gene: TRBJ2-7
abundance: NA

CDR3aa: CASSSLGQGFSPLHF
CDR3nt: TGTGCCAGCAGTTCCCTTGGACAGGGGTTTTCACCCCTCCACTTT
v_gene: TRBV28
d_gene: TRBD1
j_gene: TRBJ1-6
abundance: NA

CDR3aa: CASSFEGAYTEAFF
CDR3nt: TGCGCCAGCAGCTTTGAGGGGGCCTACACTGAAGCTTTCTTT
v_gene: TRBV5-1
d_gene: TRBD1
j_gene: TRBJ1-1
abundance: few

CDR3aa: CASSIWRVMRTEAFF
CDR3nt: TGTGCCAGTAGTATTTGGAGGGTCATGAGAACTGAAGCTTTCTTT
v_gene: TRBV19
d_gene: NA
j_gene: TRBJ1-1
abundance: few

CDR3aa: CASSQGYNSNYGYTF
CDR3nt: TGCGCCAGCAGCCAAGGTTACAATTCTAACTATGGCTACACCTTC
v_gene: TRBV4-3
d_gene: NA
j_gene: TRBJ1-2
abundance: few

CDR3aa: CASTGLAEETQYF
CDR3nt: TGTGCCAGCACCGGACTAGCGGAAGAGACCCAGTACTTC
v_gene: TRBV9
d_gene: TRBD2
j_gene: TRBJ2-5
abundance: many

CDR3aa: CASSERASSYEQYF
CDR3nt: TGTGCCAGCAGTGAGAGGGCTTCCTCCTACGAGCAGTACTTC
v_gene: TRBV2
d_gene: NA
j_gene: TRBJ2-7
abundance: NA

CDR3aa: CAISGDKGHDGYTF
CDR3nt: TGTGCCATCAGTGGGGACAAGGGACACGATGGCTACACCTTC
v_gene: TRBV10-3
d_gene: NA
j_gene: TRBJ1-2
abundance: many

CDR3aa: CASSRLGQHMNTEAFF
CDR3nt: TGCGCCAGCAGCCGATTGGGACAACACATGAACACTGAAGCTTTCTTT
v_gene: TRBV4-1
d_gene: NA
j_gene: TRBJ1-1
abundance: NA